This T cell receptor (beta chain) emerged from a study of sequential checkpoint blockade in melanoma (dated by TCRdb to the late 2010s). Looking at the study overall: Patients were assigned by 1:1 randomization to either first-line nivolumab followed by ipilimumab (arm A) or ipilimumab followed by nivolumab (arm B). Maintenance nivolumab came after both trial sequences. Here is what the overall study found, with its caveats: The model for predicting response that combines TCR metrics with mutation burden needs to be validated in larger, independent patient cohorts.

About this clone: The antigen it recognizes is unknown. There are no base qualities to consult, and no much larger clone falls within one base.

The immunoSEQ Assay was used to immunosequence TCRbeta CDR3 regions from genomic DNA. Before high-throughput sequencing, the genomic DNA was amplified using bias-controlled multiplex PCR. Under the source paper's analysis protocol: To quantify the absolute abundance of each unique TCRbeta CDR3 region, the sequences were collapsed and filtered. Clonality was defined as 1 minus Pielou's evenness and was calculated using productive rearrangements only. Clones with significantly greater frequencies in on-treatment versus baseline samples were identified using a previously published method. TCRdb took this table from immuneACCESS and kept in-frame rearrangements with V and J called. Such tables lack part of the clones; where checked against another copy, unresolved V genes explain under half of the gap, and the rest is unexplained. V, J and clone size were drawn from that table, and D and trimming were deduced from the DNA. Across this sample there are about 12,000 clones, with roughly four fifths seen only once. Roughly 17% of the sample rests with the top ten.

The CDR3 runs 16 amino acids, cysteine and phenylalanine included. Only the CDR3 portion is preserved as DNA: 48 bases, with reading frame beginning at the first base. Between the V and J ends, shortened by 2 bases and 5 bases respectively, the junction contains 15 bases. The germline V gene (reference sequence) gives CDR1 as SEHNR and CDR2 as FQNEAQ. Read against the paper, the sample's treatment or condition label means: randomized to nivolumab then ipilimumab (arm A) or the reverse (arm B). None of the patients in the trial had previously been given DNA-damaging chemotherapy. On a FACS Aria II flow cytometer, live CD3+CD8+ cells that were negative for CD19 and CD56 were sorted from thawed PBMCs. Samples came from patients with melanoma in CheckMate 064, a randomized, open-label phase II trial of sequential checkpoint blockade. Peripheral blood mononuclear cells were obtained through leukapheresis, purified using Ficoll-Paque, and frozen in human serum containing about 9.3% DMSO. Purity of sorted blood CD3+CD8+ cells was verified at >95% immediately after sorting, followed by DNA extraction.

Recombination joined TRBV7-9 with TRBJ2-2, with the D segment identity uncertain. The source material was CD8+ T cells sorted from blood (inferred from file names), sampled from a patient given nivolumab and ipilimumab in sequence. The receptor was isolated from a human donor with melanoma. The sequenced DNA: TGTGCCAGCAGCTTAACAGACACCCGTTTGACCGGGGAGCTGTTTTTT. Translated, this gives CASSLTDTRLTGELFF.